The present T cell receptor beta chain was sequenced within a study of CD8+ T cells in alopecia areata. As for the study in general: Treatment of the treated patients consisted of oral tofacitinib, 5 to 10 mg twice daily.

Reverse transcribed after extraction, RNA yielded cDNA as the sequencing template. Generated by immunoSEQ multiplex PCR, the TCRdb table keeps only in-frame clones and is missing some. The table has about 200,000 clones, more than 45% seen once; the top ten hold around 1.4%. Described treatment: oral pan-JAK inhibitor, 5-10 mg twice daily. Sampling of alopecia areata patients yielded lesional scalp punch biopsies as well as peripheral blood. The CDR3 is 16 residues long. Between the trimmed V and J ends, which lost 3 bases and 5 bases, there was a span of 17 bases. Germline CDR1 reads SGHNT; CDR2 reads YYREEE (reference sequence).

The source is a human donor with alopecia areata. This specimen consisted of CD4+ T cells sorted from blood, obtained at week 4, from a patient treated with tofacitinib. The chain employs TRBV5-4 and TRBJ2-2, with a possible D match to TRBD1 (6 bases). The CDR3 DNA reads as TGTGCCAGCAGCTCAAAGGACAGTCCTGGAACCGGGGAGCTGTTTTTT. Amino acids: CASSSKDSPGTGELFF.